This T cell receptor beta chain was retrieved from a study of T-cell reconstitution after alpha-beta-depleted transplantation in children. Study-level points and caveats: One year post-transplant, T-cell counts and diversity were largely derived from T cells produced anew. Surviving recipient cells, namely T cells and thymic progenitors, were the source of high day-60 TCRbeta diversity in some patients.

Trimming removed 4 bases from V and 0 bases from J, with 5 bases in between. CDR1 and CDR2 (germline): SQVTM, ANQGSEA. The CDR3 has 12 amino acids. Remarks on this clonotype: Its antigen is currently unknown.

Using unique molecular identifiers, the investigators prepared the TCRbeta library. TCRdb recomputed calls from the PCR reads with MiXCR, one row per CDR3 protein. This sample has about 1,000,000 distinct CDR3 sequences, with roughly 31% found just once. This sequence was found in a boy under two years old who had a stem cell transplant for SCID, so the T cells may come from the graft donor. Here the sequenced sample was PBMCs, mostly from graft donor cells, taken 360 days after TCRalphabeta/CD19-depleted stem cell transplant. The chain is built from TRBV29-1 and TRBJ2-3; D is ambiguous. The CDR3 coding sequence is TGCAGCGTTGTCAGCAGCACAGATACGCAGTATTTT. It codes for CSVVSSTDTQYF.